The rows below give T cell receptor beta chains drawn from one sample of a study of T cells in Graves' hyperthyroidism and ophthalmopathy. TCRdb itself ran the multiplex PCR reads through MiXCR, one entry per CDR3 protein. The sample shows 340,000 or so distinct CDR3 sequences, 20% to 25% of them seen only once. Material: blood. All receptors come from a woman aged 45-59 years with Graves' hyperthyroidism. Both conserved end residues are part of each CDR3. A D gene is named only where the DNA matches it firmly. Clone size is stated in some rows and not others, as once, few, many or a class when expanded.

j_call: TRBJ1-6; d_call: TRBD1; v_call: TRBV7-9; clone_size: NA; cdr3_aa: CASSWDRGLGNSPLHF; cdr3_nt: TGTGCCAGCAGCTGGGACAGGGGACTTGGAAATTCACCCCTCCACTTT
j_call: TRBJ2-1; d_call: TRBD2; v_call: TRBV9; clone_size: NA; cdr3_aa: CASSVVSGSANEQFF; cdr3_nt: TGTGCCAGCAGCGTAGTTAGCGGGAGTGCCAATGAGCAGTTCTTC
j_call: TRBJ1-1; d_call: NA; v_call: TRBV7-8; clone_size: many; cdr3_aa: CASSLGVRNTEAFF; cdr3_nt: TGTGCCAGCAGTTTAGGGGTGAGGAACACTGAAGCTTTCTTT
j_call: TRBJ2-2; d_call: TRBD1; v_call: TRBV28; clone_size: few; cdr3_aa: CASSFGTGRTGELFF; cdr3_nt: TGTGCCAGCAGTTTCGGGACAGGGCGGACCGGGGAGCTGTTTTTT
j_call: TRBJ2-5; d_call: TRBD2; v_call: TRBV4-1; clone_size: few; cdr3_aa: CASSQVASGIETQYF; cdr3_nt: TGCGCCAGCAGCCAAGTGGCTAGCGGGATTGAGACCCAGTACTTC
j_call: TRBJ2-3; d_call: NA; v_call: TRBV28; clone_size: many; cdr3_aa: CASSSPISTDTQYF; cdr3_nt: TGTGCCAGCAGTTCGCCCATTAGCACAGATACGCAGTATTTT
j_call: TRBJ2-2; d_call: NA; v_call: TRBV19; clone_size: few; cdr3_aa: CASSAQGSNTGELFF; cdr3_nt: TGTGCCAGTAGTGCCCAGGGTTCGAACACCGGGGAGCTGTTTTTT
j_call: TRBJ2-5; d_call: TRBD1; v_call: TRBV28; clone_size: many; cdr3_aa: CASSSSGTGGETQYF; cdr3_nt: TGTGCCAGCAGTTCCTCCGGGACAGGTGGAGAGACCCAGTACTTC
j_call: TRBJ2-5; d_call: NA; v_call: TRBV14; clone_size: many; cdr3_aa: CASSQDFPETQYF; cdr3_nt: TGTGCCAGCAGCCAAGATTTCCCCGAGACCCAGTACTTC
j_call: TRBJ1-1; d_call: NA; v_call: TRBV7-8; clone_size: NA; cdr3_aa: CASSLGGGVGAFF; cdr3_nt: TGTGCCAGCAGCTTAGGTGGGGGCGTCGGAGCTTTCTTT
j_call: TRBJ2-2; d_call: NA; v_call: TRBV27; clone_size: NA; cdr3_aa: CASTSKTPNTGELFF; cdr3_nt: TGTGCCAGCACATCCAAGACACCGAACACCGGGGAGCTGTTTTTT
j_call: TRBJ1-2; d_call: TRBD1; v_call: TRBV20-1; clone_size: NA; cdr3_aa: CSASGVTGGYHGYTF; cdr3_nt: TGCAGTGCTAGTGGTGTGACAGGGGGCTATCATGGCTACACCTTC
j_call: TRBJ1-3; d_call: NA; v_call: TRBV28; clone_size: many; cdr3_aa: CASSLQSYSGNTIYF; cdr3_nt: TGTGCCAGCAGTTTGCAGTCATACTCTGGAAACACCATATATTTT
j_call: TRBJ1-3; d_call: NA; v_call: TRBV7-2; clone_size: NA; cdr3_aa: CASSLYPRASDTIYF; cdr3_nt: TGTGCCAGCAGCTTGTACCCCCGGGCAAGCGACACCATATATTTT
j_call: TRBJ1-4; d_call: NA; v_call: TRBV2; clone_size: NA; cdr3_aa: CASSDAATQEKLFF; cdr3_nt: TGTGCCAGCAGTGACGCGGCGACACAAGAAAAACTGTTTTTT
j_call: TRBJ2-3; d_call: NA; v_call: TRBV20-1; clone_size: NA; cdr3_aa: CSASGGISSTDTQYF; cdr3_nt: TGCAGTGCTAGCGGGGGAATCTCTAGCACAGATACGCAGTATTTT
j_call: TRBJ2-7; d_call: TRBD1; v_call: TRBV27; clone_size: NA; cdr3_aa: CASTKLMGQGTYEQYF; cdr3_nt: TGTGCCAGCACCAAACTGATGGGACAGGGAACCTACGAGCAGTACTTC
j_call: TRBJ1-2; d_call: TRBD1; v_call: TRBV7-2; clone_size: few; cdr3_aa: CASSTRQGAQGGYTF; cdr3_nt: TGTGCCAGCAGCACCAGACAGGGGGCGCAGGGTGGCTACACCTTC
j_call: TRBJ1-1; d_call: NA; v_call: TRBV20-1; clone_size: NA; cdr3_aa: CSARVRVGTEAFF; cdr3_nt: TGCAGTGCTAGAGTCAGGGTGGGCACTGAAGCTTTCTTT
j_call: TRBJ1-4; d_call: TRBD1; v_call: TRBV5-8; clone_size: NA; cdr3_aa: CASSLATGGKGEKLFF; cdr3_nt: TGTGCCAGCAGCTTGGCTACAGGGGGAAAGGGTGAAAAACTGTTTTTT
j_call: TRBJ2-2; d_call: TRBD1; v_call: TRBV12-3/TRBV12-4; clone_size: many; cdr3_aa: CASSQRTGNTGELFF; cdr3_nt: TGTGCCAGCAGTCAGCGGACAGGGAACACCGGGGAGCTGTTTTTT
j_call: TRBJ2-2; d_call: NA; v_call: TRBV6-1; clone_size: many; cdr3_aa: CASSYLMSNTGELFF; cdr3_nt: TGTGCCAGCAGTTATCTTATGTCGAACACCGGGGAGCTGTTTTTT
j_call: TRBJ1-5; d_call: NA; v_call: TRBV20-1; clone_size: NA; cdr3_aa: CSARVLAGQPQHF; cdr3_nt: TGCAGTGCTAGAGTATTGGCGGGGCAGCCCCAGCATTTT
j_call: TRBJ2-7; d_call: TRBD1; v_call: TRBV7-9; clone_size: many; cdr3_aa: CASSLAGTGVHEQYF; cdr3_nt: TGTGCCAGCAGCTTAGCCGGGACAGGGGTCCACGAGCAGTACTTC
j_call: TRBJ1-5; d_call: NA; v_call: TRBV28; clone_size: NA; cdr3_aa: CASSLQGPLNQPQRF; cdr3_nt: TGTGCCAGCAGTTTACAGGGGCCCCTCAATCAGCCCCAGCGTTTT
j_call: TRBJ1-2; d_call: TRBD1; v_call: TRBV28; clone_size: many; cdr3_aa: CASSLNTGGLSYYGYTF; cdr3_nt: TGTGCCAGCAGTTTAAATACAGGGGGTCTTTCATACTATGGCTACACCTTC
j_call: TRBJ1-1; d_call: NA; v_call: TRBV20-1; clone_size: many; cdr3_aa: CSALRGHRNTEAFF; cdr3_nt: TGCAGTGCTCTCAGGGGACACAGGAACACTGAAGCTTTCTTT
j_call: TRBJ1-6; d_call: NA; v_call: TRBV18; clone_size: NA; cdr3_aa: CASSTVEGTDSPLHF; cdr3_nt: TGTGCCAGCTCGACAGTTGAGGGAACAGATTCACCCCTCCACTTT
j_call: TRBJ2-1; d_call: TRBD2; v_call: TRBV6-1; clone_size: many; cdr3_aa: CASRELAGINNEQFF; cdr3_nt: TGTGCCAGCAGAGAGCTAGCGGGGATTAACAATGAGCAGTTCTTC
j_call: TRBJ2-2; d_call: NA; v_call: TRBV20-1; clone_size: few; cdr3_aa: CSARGENFGELFF; cdr3_nt: TGCAGTGCTAGAGGAGAAAACTTCGGGGAGCTGTTTTTT
j_call: TRBJ1-1; d_call: NA; v_call: TRBV20-1; clone_size: once; cdr3_aa: CSARLLGTGNTEAFF; cdr3_nt: TGCAGTGCTAGACTCCTGGGAACAGGGAACACTGAAGCTTTCTTT
j_call: TRBJ2-1; d_call: TRBD2; v_call: TRBV7-9; clone_size: many; cdr3_aa: CASSLSGGRYSEQFF; cdr3_nt: TGTGCCAGCAGCTTATCGGGCGGGAGATATAGTGAGCAGTTCTTC
j_call: TRBJ2-1; d_call: TRBD2; v_call: TRBV20-1; clone_size: NA; cdr3_aa: CSAVTALRGNEQFF; cdr3_nt: TGCAGTGCGGTAACGGCATTGCGGGGGAATGAGCAGTTCTTC
j_call: TRBJ2-7; d_call: NA; v_call: TRBV13; clone_size: many; cdr3_aa: CASSLVGPGEEQYF; cdr3_nt: TGTGCCAGCAGCTTAGTCGGCCCCGGGGAAGAGCAGTACTTC
j_call: TRBJ1-2; d_call: TRBD1; v_call: TRBV19; clone_size: many; cdr3_aa: CASSPDRGQLTDGYTF; cdr3_nt: TGTGCCAGTAGTCCGGACAGGGGGCAACTTACAGATGGCTACACCTTC
j_call: TRBJ1-1; d_call: NA; v_call: TRBV20-1; clone_size: NA; cdr3_aa: CSASKGHQNTEAFF; cdr3_nt: TGCAGTGCTAGTAAGGGACATCAGAACACTGAAGCTTTCTTT
j_call: TRBJ2-7; d_call: TRBD1; v_call: TRBV6-2/TRBV6-3; clone_size: few; cdr3_aa: CASSYGTGGFSYEQYF; cdr3_nt: TGTGCCAGCAGTTACGGTACAGGGGGCTTTTCCTACGAGCAGTACTTC
j_call: TRBJ2-3; d_call: NA; v_call: TRBV28; clone_size: many; cdr3_aa: CASSLLKGRADTQYF; cdr3_nt: TGTGCCAGCAGTTTATTGAAAGGGCGGGCAGATACGCAGTATTTT
j_call: TRBJ2-6; d_call: NA; v_call: TRBV28; clone_size: many; cdr3_aa: CASSPFLSGANVLTF; cdr3_nt: TGTGCCAGCAGTCCCTTCCTCTCTGGGGCCAACGTCCTGACTTTC
j_call: TRBJ1-5; d_call: NA; v_call: TRBV2; clone_size: many; cdr3_aa: CASWGRVNQPQHF; cdr3_nt: TGTGCCAGCTGGGGCAGGGTGAATCAGCCCCAGCATTTT
j_call: TRBJ2-5; d_call: TRBD2; v_call: TRBV13; clone_size: NA; cdr3_aa: CASSVSGLAEGETQYF; cdr3_nt: TGTGCCAGCAGCGTATCGGGACTAGCGGAAGGGGAGACCCAGTACTTC
j_call: TRBJ2-7; d_call: TRBD1; v_call: TRBV28; clone_size: NA; cdr3_aa: CASSPPGTGLWEQYF; cdr3_nt: TGTGCCAGCAGTCCCCCCGGGACAGGGTTGTGGGAGCAGTACTTC
j_call: TRBJ2-3; d_call: TRBD2; v_call: TRBV30; clone_size: many; cdr3_aa: CAWMGTSGFTDTQYF; cdr3_nt: TGTGCCTGGATGGGGACTAGCGGTTTCACAGATACGCAGTATTTT
j_call: TRBJ2-3; d_call: NA; v_call: TRBV5-1; clone_size: many; cdr3_aa: CASSPQRADTQYF; cdr3_nt: TGCGCCAGCAGCCCCCAAAGGGCGGATACGCAGTATTTT
j_call: TRBJ2-5; d_call: TRBD2; v_call: TRBV28; clone_size: many; cdr3_aa: CASSPGLAGGLETQYF; cdr3_nt: TGTGCCAGCAGCCCCGGACTAGCGGGAGGTTTGGAGACCCAGTACTTC
j_call: TRBJ1-1; d_call: TRBD1; v_call: TRBV5-1; clone_size: many; cdr3_aa: CASSLGGQGKTEAFF; cdr3_nt: TGCGCCAGCAGCTTGGGTGGACAGGGAAAGACTGAAGCTTTCTTT
j_call: TRBJ2-7; d_call: NA; v_call: TRBV7-2; clone_size: many; cdr3_aa: CASSSPWPTGELYEQYF; cdr3_nt: TGTGCCAGCAGCTCCCCTTGGCCCACCGGGGAGCTCTACGAGCAGTACTTC
j_call: TRBJ1-1; d_call: NA; v_call: TRBV12-3/TRBV12-4; clone_size: many; cdr3_aa: CASSQKGVTEAFF; cdr3_nt: TGTGCCAGCAGCCAAAAGGGGGTGACTGAAGCTTTCTTT
j_call: TRBJ2-3; d_call: NA; v_call: TRBV2; clone_size: many; cdr3_aa: CASSVGGRTDTQYF; cdr3_nt: TGTGCCAGCAGCGTCGGGGGTCGCACAGATACGCAGTATTTT
j_call: TRBJ1-5; d_call: NA; v_call: TRBV20-1; clone_size: many; cdr3_aa: CSTRVAGRVNQPQHF; cdr3_nt: TGCAGTACTAGAGTGGCTGGCAGGGTCAATCAGCCCCAGCATTTT
j_call: TRBJ2-3; d_call: TRBD2; v_call: TRBV28; clone_size: NA; cdr3_aa: CASSISGVGPPDTQYF; cdr3_nt: TGTGCCAGCAGCATTAGCGGGGTGGGTCCCCCAGATACGCAGTATTTT
j_call: TRBJ2-3; d_call: TRBD2; v_call: TRBV27; clone_size: many; cdr3_aa: CASSSGLGTDTQYF; cdr3_nt: TGTGCCAGCAGTTCAGGACTAGGGACAGATACGCAGTATTTT
j_call: TRBJ1-2; d_call: TRBD1; v_call: TRBV9; clone_size: NA; cdr3_aa: CASSETGAGNYGYTF; cdr3_nt: TGTGCCAGCAGCGAGACAGGGGCGGGGAACTATGGCTACACCTTC
j_call: TRBJ2-5; d_call: TRBD2; v_call: TRBV19; clone_size: few; cdr3_aa: CASSRVLAGKETQYF; cdr3_nt: TGTGCCAGTAGTAGGGTGCTAGCGGGGAAAGAGACCCAGTACTTC